One sample yielded the 21 T cell receptor beta chains listed below, sequenced in a study of vaccination and CD4 T cells after COVID-19. The Oncomine TCR Beta short-read assay generated sequence data from the DNA of cultured CD4+ T cells. TCRdb re-derived calls from the PCR reads in MiXCR, one entry per CDR3 protein. Of 15,000 to 20,000 distinct CDR3 sequences in the sample, under 80% were seen once. No antigen has been identified for these receptors. The treatment is: approximately 9-day PBMC culture with coronavirus spike peptide pools or control peptides (ViraFEST assay). Sequenced input: CD4+ T cells from blood, cultured in vitro. Receptors were obtained from a human donor who had recovered from COVID-19.

This clonotype was seen only a few times. The chain uses TRBV27 and TRBJ1-2, with D unclear. This CDR3 has 13 residues. CDR1 is MNHEY, CDR2 SMNVEV, per germline (reference sequence). The V gene lost 5 bases and the J gene lost 6 bases, with 13 bases spanning the gap. CDR3: CASSTSTKDGYTF. DNA for the CDR3: TGTGCCAGCAGTACATCCACCAAGGATGGCTACACCTTC.

The chain uses TRBV7-9 and TRBJ1-2; D not certain. V shed 1 base and J shed 6 bases, with 6 bases lying between them. The length of the CDR3 is 12 residues. Per the germline V gene, CDR1 is SEHNR and CDR2 is FQNEAQ (reference sequence). The CDR3 region is CASSLEGHGYTF. The CDR3 bases are TGTGCCAGCAGCTTAGAGGGTCATGGCTACACCTTC. Variable domain in full (rest from reference TRBV7-9 and TRBJ1-2): DTGVSQNPRHKITKRGQNVTFRCDPISEHNRLYWYRQTLGQGPEFLTYFQNEAQLEKSRLLSDRFSAERPKGSFSTLEIQRTEQGDSAMYLCASSLEGHGYTFGSGTRLTVV.

The chain combines TRBV20-1 with TRBJ1-4, with D uncertain. The germline V gene has CDR1 DFQATT and CDR2 SNEGSKA (reference sequence). CDR3 size: 13 residues. Trimming cost V 3 bases and J 0 bases, with 5 bases left between them. The CDR3, as DNA: TGCAGTGCTAGTGCCGCAACTAATGAAAAACTGTTTTTT. Translating it yields CSASAATNEKLFF.

The chain has TRBV20-1 and TRBJ2-1, with 8 bases that match TRBD1. CDR1 and CDR2 from the germline V gene are DFQATT and SNEGSKA (reference sequence). The CDR3 totals 17 residues. Trimming took 8 bases from V and 0 from J; bases not matched to a gene: 15. The DNA for the CDR3 is TGCAGTTTATTTTCCCGGGACAGGCCGAGCTCCTACAATGAGCAGTTCTTC. Amino acids: CSLFSRDRPSSYNEQFF.

This clonotype was counted between two and nine times. This chain joins TRBV27 and TRBJ2-7, with 8 bases that match TRBD2. This CDR3 comprises 13 residues. The V gene's germline CDR1 is MNHEY and CDR2 SMNVEV (reference sequence). Trimming removed 10 bases from V and 5 bases from J; junction bases left unmatched: 10. CDR3 sequence (DNA): TGTGCCACCAACTTCGGGAGGGGGGACGAGCAGTACTTC. Translation gives CATNFGRGDEQYF.

This sequence joins TRBV5-1 and TRBJ2-5, with D unclear. The CDR3 spans 12 residues. V shed 4 bases and J shed 0 bases, with 4 bases lying between them. Per germline, CDR1 SGHRS and CDR2 YFSETQ. CDR3 coding DNA: TGCGCCAGCAGCGTCAACCAAGAGACCCAGTACTTC. Its protein is CASSVNQETQYF.

V gene TRBV9 combines with J gene TRBJ2-4, with D possibly TRBD2 on 7 matching bases. The CDR3 covers 14 residues. Germline lookup yields CDR1 SGDLS and CDR2 YYNGEE. V lost 0 bases and J 8 bases, leaving 12 bases between the germline ends. CDR3 sequence reads: CASSVAVGGDIQYF. The DNA for the CDR3 is TGTGCCAGCAGCGTAGCGGTAGGGGGGGACATTCAGTACTTC.

V gene TRBV20-1 combines with J gene TRBJ1-1; 8 bases align to TRBD1. CDR1 is DFQATT and CDR2 is SNEGSKA in the germline V gene (reference sequence). V lost 6 bases, J lost 1 base, and 16 bases stayed unmatched. The CDR3 sequence is 17 residues long. CDR3 DNA: TGCAGTGCCCCCCCCAGGACAGGGTCTATCGGGAACACTGAAGCTTTCTTT. Residues: CSAPPRTGSIGNTEAFF.

The rearrangement joins TRBV28 to TRBJ2-7; 8 bases fit TRBD1. CDR3 length equals 15 residues. In germline, CDR1 is MDHEN, CDR2 SYDVKM. Trimming cost V 7 bases and J 0 bases; bases outside gene matches: 8. The CDR3 nucleotides are TGTGCCAGCACCCAGACAGGGGCCCTCTCCTACGAGCAGTACTTC. It translates to CASTQTGALSYEQYF.

This clonotype was detected only a few times. J is TRBJ1-5 and V is TRBV10-1; no clear D. CDR3 length: 13 residues. The V end was cut by 4 bases, the J end by 6 bases, with 10 bases between. Germline lookup yields CDR1 WNHNN and CDR2 SYGVQD (reference sequence). The CDR3 protein is CASSAADGQPQHF. DNA for the CDR3: TGCGCCAGCAGTGCCGCCGATGGTCAGCCCCAGCATTTT.

This clonotype was detected only a few times. The chain employs TRBV6-1 and TRBJ2-7; a possible D gene is TRBD2 (6 bases). The CDR3 has 15 residues. Germline-derived CDR1 and CDR2 are MNHNS and SASEGT. The ends were cut back, 7 bases at V and 3 bases at J, with 19 bases in the middle. CDR3 in amino acids: CASITVGGVGYEQYF. CDR3 nucleotide sequence: TGTGCCAGCATCACCGTCGGGGGAGTAGGCTACGAGCAGTACTTC.

This rearrangement joins TRBV7-3 to TRBJ2-1; no definite D call. Germline values: CDR1 SGHTA, CDR2 FQGTGA. There are 16 residues in the CDR3. Trimming removed 6 bases from V and 5 bases from J, with 20 bases in between. The CDR3 loop reads CASSPLNPQVDNEQFF. The CDR3 DNA follows: TGTGCCAGCAGTCCACTTAATCCCCAGGTTGACAATGAGCAGTTCTTC. Based on the CDR3 plus reference TRBV7-3 and TRBJ2-1, the full variable domain is GAGVSQTPSNKVTEKGKYVELRCDPISGHTALYWYRQSLGQGPEFLIYFQGTGAADDSGLPNDRFFAVRPEGSVSTLKIQRTERGDSAVYLCASSPLNPQVDNEQFFGPGTRLTVL.

This clonotype was seen a handful of times. This chain uses TRBV28 with TRBJ1-2, with 8 bases aligning to TRBD1. J was trimmed by 3 bases and V by 0 bases; bases with no gene match: 0. CDR1 and CDR2 from the germline V gene are MDHEN and SYDVKM. The CDR3 loop spans 14 amino acids. This CDR3 reads CASSLWTGDYGYTF. Written as DNA, the CDR3 is TGTGCCAGCAGTTTATGGACAGGGGACTATGGCTACACCTTC.

The chain joins TRBV19 to TRBJ2-1, with TRBD1 identical over 9 bases. Germline assignment: CDR1 LNHDA and CDR2 SQIVND (reference sequence). CDR3 length: 13 residues. The J segment lost 9 bases and the V segment lost 5 bases, leaving 5 bases of the junction unmatched. CDR3 DNA: TGTGCCAGTAGTGCTAACAGGGGGCTTGAGCAGTTCTTC. Its translation: CASSANRGLEQFF.

The chain recombines TRBV19 with TRBJ2-7; TRBD2 aligns across 10 bases. V lost 2 bases and J lost 5; bases outside the gene matches: 6. This CDR3 has 15 residues. The germline CDR1 and CDR2 sequences are LNHDA and SQIVND (reference sequence). CDR3 sequence (DNA): TGTGCCAGTAGTATACGGCTAGCGGGAGCGAACGAGCAGTACTTC. Protein sequence: CASSIRLAGANEQYF.

The chain carries TRBV19 and TRBJ2-5, with D possibly being TRBD2 (7 bases). V lost 11 bases, J lost 2 bases, and 18 bases lay in between. The germline V gene encodes CDR1 LNHDA and CDR2 SQIVND (reference sequence). The CDR3 consists of 14 residues. This CDR3 is CALLRGGGQETQYF. Here the CDR3 DNA reads TGTGCCCTTCTGAGGGGGGGAGGGCAAGAGACCCAGTACTTC.

This clonotype was seen more than once but under ten times. The V and J genes are TRBV20-1 and TRBJ1-1, with D hard to call. The germline V gene has CDR1 DFQATT and CDR2 SNEGSKA (reference sequence). The V end was cut by 3 bases, the J end by 6 bases, with 14 bases between. The CDR3 length is 13 residues. CDR3 coding DNA: TGCAGTGCTAGTAGTACAGCCGAACCTGAAGCTTTCTTT. As protein: CSASSTAEPEAFF.

The V call is TRBV6-1, the J call TRBJ2-3, with no clear D. CDR1 is MNHNS and CDR2 is SASEGT in the germline V gene. Trimming removed 4 bases from V and 3 bases from J, with 8 bases in between. There are 13 residues in the CDR3. CDR3 amino acids: CASSVMHTDTQYF. The CDR3 region has the DNA TGTGCCAGCAGTGTCATGCATACAGATACGCAGTATTTT.

In this sample, this clonotype turned up a few times. The J gene is TRBJ1-1, the V gene TRBV29-1; D is perhaps TRBD1 (6 bases). The germline V gene encodes CDR1 SQVTM and CDR2 ANQGSEA. V lost 7 bases and J 6 bases, leaving 18 bases between the germline ends. The CDR3 loop spans 13 amino acids. CDR3 DNA sequence: TGCAGCGGGAGAAGGGGGAGCGACCCTGAAGCTTTCTTT. As protein: CSGRRGSDPEAFF.

The rearrangement links TRBV7-2 to TRBJ2-7; possible D gene TRBD1, 6 bases. Germline CDR1 SGHTA, CDR2 FQGNSA. V shed 6 bases and J shed 0 bases, with 15 bases lying between them. The CDR3 is 15 residues long. The CDR3 DNA sequence: TGTGCCAGCAGTCCCACAGGGATAAGCTCCTACGAGCAGTACTTC. It codes for CASSPTGISSYEQYF.

The CDR3 DNA reads as TGTGCCAGAAAGGGGGCGGATTATAATTCACCCCTCCACTTT. Encoded protein: CARKGADYNSPLHF. The chain couples TRBV2 to TRBJ1-6, with 7 bases lining up with TRBD1. Germline-derived CDR1 and CDR2 are SNHLY and FYNNEI. This CDR3 comprises 14 residues. After removal of 9 bases from V and 4 bases from J, the junction contained 6 bases not matched to a gene.